A selection of T cell receptor beta chains follows, all from one sample in a study of blood T cell repertoires in COVID-19. TCRdb keeps only in-frame clones here, not all; method: immunoSEQ multiplex PCR. The table lists 95,000 to 100,000 clones, approximately 89% of them singletons, with 11% in the top ten. The specimen sequenced was peripheral blood. The receptors shown here come from a woman under 40 with acute or convalescent COVID-19. Both conserved end residues are trimmed from each CDR3. D genes are given only for firm matches.

v_gene | d_gene | CDR3aa
TRBV3-1/TRBV3-2 | TRBD1 | ASSRTGAGGAF
TRBV11-2 | - | ASSLNRDEKLF
TRBV28 | TRBD1 | ASTHSGQGRVYEQY
TRBV5-4 | - | ASSLGSGDYNEQF
TRBV19 | - | ASRQNRFYYNEQF
TRBV10-2 | TRBD1 | ASRIGQGAYEQY
TRBV7-9 | - | ASSPTGLVFTGELF
TRBV5-4 | - | ASSLMQGNYGYT
TRBV7-9 | TRBD1 | ASTSRDRDEKLF
TRBV10-3 | - | AITASGPGNTIY
TRBV27 | - | ASSPHRVNEQF
TRBV7-9 | - | ASSTQGGYGYT
TRBV5-1 | - | ASSFAGTTNYGYT
TRBV7-3 | TRBD1 | ASSTGTATSPLH
TRBV5-1 | - | ASSSRGRGSGNTIY
TRBV15 | TRBD1 | ATKADRGYEKLF
TRBV7-3 | TRBD1 | ASSSTGSTEAF
TRBV5-6 | TRBD1 | ASSNNGQGLAKNIQY
TRBV30 | - | AWSVQDEQY
TRBV5-1 | TRBD1 | ASSRTGGTGELF
TRBV7-3 | TRBD1 | ASSLLTDRVGSPLH
TRBV6-4 | - | ASSTHMVLSGELF
TRBV2 | - | ASMGRDYNEQF
TRBV29-1 | - | SVWGDAANYGYT
TRBV7-9 | - | ASSSEGDIQY
TRBV24-1 | TRBD1 | ATSGWGAVTLWGQGAEVQPQH
TRBV30 | - | AWARLQGFEAF
TRBV14 | - | ASSQVGGGREKLF
TRBV5-1 | - | ASSLMASGIYGYT
TRBV7-9 | TRBD1 | ASTPTGGNYGYT
TRBV5-8 | TRBD1 | ASRSDRGVPGNQPQH
TRBV7-9 | - | ASSPPDRANYGYT
TRBV6-1 | - | ASSESRTVGGYT
TRBV27 | - | ASSRRGSGNTIY
TRBV4-1 | TRBD2 | ASSQVQTSGAYEQY
TRBV5-1 | - | ASSLEGGNDEQY
TRBV7-2 | TRBD1 | ASSLTTGTSYEQY
TRBV10-3 | - | AISAQGENSPLH
TRBV30 | - | AWSAPDRPNQPQH
TRBV4-2 | TRBD1 | ASSQTDRETEAF